This record covers a single T cell receptor (beta chain). Its specificity is unknown. The data originate from a study of early T cells in non-severe SARS-CoV-2 infection. Study at large: Bulk RNA from unsorted whole blood was sequenced; chains were unpaired.

The study's findings and limits: The matching step, a VDJdb search, favored anti-spike CD8 responses and missed private and CD4 specificities.

Trimming took off 4 bases at V and 0 bases at J, with 11 bases between the two ends. Germline assignment: CDR1 SGHNT and CDR2 YYREEE (reference sequence). CDR3 size: 14 residues. Researchers tagged individual cDNA molecules with unique molecular identifiers. TCRdb used MiXCR to reprocess the 5' RACE reads, holding one entry per CDR3 protein. The sample records tens of thousands of distinct CDR3 sequences, approximately 6.7% being singletons. This sequence joins TRBV5-4 and TRBJ2-7; D call uncertain. The receptor was isolated from an adult who was a healthcare worker with PCR-confirmed SARS-CoV-2 infection or an uninfected control (not recorded which). Sequencing input: whole blood. CDR3 residues: CASSPGPFSYEQYF. CDR3 DNA: TGTGCCAGCAGCCCAGGACCATTCTCCTACGAGCAGTACTTC. Together with reference TRBV5-4 and TRBJ2-7, the CDR3 gives the full variable domain: ETGVTQSPTHLIKTRGQQVTLRCSSQSGHNTVSWYQQALGQGPQFIFQYYREEENGRGNFPPRFSGLQFPNYSSELNVNALELDDSALYLCASSPGPFSYEQYFGPGTRLTVT.